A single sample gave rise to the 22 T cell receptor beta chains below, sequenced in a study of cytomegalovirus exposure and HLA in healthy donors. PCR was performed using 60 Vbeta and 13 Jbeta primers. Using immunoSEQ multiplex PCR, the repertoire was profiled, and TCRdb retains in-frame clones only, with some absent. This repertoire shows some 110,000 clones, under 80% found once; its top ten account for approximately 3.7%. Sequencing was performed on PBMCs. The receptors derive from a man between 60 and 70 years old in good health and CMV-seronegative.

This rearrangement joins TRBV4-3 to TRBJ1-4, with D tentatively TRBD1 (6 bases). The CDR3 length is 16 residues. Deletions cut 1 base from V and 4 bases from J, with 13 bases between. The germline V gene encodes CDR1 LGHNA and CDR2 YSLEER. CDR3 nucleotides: TGCGCCAGCAGCCAAGGGGTACAGGGCTTTAATGAAAAACTGTTTTTT. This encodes CASSQGVQGFNEKLFF.

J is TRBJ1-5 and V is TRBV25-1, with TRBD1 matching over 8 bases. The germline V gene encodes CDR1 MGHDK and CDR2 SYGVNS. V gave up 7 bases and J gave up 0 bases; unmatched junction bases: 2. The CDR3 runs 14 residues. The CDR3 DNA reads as TGTGCCAGCACGGGACAGGATAGCAATCAGCCCCAGCATTTT. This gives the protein CASTGQDSNQPQHF.

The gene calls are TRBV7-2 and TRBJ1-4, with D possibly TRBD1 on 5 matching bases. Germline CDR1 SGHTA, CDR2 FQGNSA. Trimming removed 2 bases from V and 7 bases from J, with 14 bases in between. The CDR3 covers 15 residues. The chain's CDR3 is CASSLRRDVGEKLFF. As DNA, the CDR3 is TGTGCCAGCAGCTTACGCAGGGATGTAGGTGAAAAACTGTTTTTT.

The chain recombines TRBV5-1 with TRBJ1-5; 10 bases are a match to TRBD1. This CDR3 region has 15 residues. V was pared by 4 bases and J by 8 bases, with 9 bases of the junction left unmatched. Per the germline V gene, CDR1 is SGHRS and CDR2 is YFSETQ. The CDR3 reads CASSTHGTGDEPQHF. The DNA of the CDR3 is TGCGCCAGCAGCACACACGGGACAGGGGATGAGCCCCAGCATTTT.

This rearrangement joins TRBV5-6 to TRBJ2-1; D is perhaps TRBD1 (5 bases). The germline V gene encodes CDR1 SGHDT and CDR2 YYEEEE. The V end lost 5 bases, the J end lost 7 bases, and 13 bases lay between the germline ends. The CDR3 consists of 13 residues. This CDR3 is CASRRRGANEQFF. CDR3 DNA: TGTGCCAGCAGGCGGCGTGGGGCAAATGAGCAGTTCTTC.

CDR3 nucleotides: TGTGCCAGCTGCCAGGGACAGGAGCCCCAGCATTTT. Protein: CASCQGQEPQHF. This chain connects TRBV6-1 to TRBJ1-5; 8 bases are shared with TRBD1. The CDR3 consists of 12 residues. Germline assignment: CDR1 MNHNS and CDR2 SASEGT. Unmatched junction bases numbered 5, after V lost 8 bases and J lost 8 bases.

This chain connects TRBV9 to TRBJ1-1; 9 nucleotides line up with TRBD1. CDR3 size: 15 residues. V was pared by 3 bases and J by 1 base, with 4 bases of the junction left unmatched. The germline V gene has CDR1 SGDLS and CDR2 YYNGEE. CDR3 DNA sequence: TGTGCCAGCAGCGGCCCGGGACAGGGGAACACTGAAGCTTTCTTT. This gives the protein CASSGPGQGNTEAFF. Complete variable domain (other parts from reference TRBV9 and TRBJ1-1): DSGVTQTPKHLITATGQRVTLRCSPRSGDLSVYWYQQSLDQGLQFLIQYYNGEERAKGNILERFSAQQFPDLHSELNLSSLELGDSALYFCASSGPGQGNTEAFFGQGTRLTVV.

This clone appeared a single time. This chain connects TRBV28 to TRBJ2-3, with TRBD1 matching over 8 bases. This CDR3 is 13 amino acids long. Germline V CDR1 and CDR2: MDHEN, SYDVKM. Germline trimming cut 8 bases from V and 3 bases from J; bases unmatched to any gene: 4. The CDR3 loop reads CASDRGGTDTQYF. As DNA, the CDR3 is TGTGCCAGCGACAGGGGAGGAACAGATACGCAGTATTTT.

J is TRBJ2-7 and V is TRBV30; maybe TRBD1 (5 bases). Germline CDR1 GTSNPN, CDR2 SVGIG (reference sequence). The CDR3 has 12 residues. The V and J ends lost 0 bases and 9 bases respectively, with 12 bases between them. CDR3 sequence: CAWSVRGPGQYF. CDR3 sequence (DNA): TGTGCCTGGAGTGTAAGGGGCCCCGGGCAGTACTTC.

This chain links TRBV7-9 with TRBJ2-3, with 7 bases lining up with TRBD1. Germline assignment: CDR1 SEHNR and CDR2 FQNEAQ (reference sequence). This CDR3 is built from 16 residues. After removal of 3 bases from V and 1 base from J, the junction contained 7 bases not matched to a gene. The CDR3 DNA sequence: TGTGCCAGCAGCTTGGGACAGCCCGGGCGCACAGATACGCAGTATTTT. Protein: CASSLGQPGRTDTQYF.

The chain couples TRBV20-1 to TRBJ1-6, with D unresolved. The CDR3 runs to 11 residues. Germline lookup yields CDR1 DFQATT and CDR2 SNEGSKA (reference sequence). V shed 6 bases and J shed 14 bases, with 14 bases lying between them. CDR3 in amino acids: CSAKERLTLHF. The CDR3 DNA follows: TGCAGTGCCAAAGAGAGGTTAACCCTCCACTTT.

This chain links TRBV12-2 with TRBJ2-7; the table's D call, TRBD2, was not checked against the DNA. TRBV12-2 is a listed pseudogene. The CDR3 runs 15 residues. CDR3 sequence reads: CASRSSGVSSYEQYV. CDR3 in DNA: TGTGCAAGTCGCTCGAGCGGCGTGAGCTCCTACGAGCAGTACGTC.

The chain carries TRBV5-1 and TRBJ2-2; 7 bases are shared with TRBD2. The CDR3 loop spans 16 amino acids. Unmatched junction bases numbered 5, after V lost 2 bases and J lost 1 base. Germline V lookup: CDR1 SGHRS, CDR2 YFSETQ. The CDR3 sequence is CASSFLASGNTGELFF. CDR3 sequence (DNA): TGCGCCAGCAGCTTTCTGGCTAGCGGGAACACCGGGGAGCTGTTTTTT.

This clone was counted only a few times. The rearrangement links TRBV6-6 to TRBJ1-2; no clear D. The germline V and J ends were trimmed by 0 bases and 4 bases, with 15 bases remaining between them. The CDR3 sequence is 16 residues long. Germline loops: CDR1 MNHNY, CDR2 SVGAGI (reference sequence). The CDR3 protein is CASSYSLEQSGYGYTF. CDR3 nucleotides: TGTGCCAGCAGTTACTCGTTAGAACAGTCAGGCTATGGCTACACCTTC.

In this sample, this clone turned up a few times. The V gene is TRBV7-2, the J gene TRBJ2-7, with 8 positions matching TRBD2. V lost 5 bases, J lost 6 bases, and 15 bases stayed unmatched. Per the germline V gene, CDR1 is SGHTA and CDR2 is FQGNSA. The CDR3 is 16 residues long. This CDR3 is CASSPVGGGYAFEQYF. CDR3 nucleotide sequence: TGTGCCAGCAGCCCCGTCGGGGGGGGTTATGCCTTCGAGCAGTACTTC.

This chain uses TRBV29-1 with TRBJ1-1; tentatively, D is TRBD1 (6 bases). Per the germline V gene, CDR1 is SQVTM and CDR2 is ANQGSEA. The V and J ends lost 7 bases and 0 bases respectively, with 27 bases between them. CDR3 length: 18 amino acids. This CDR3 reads CSAKRGGGADRLNTEAFF. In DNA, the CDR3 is TGCAGCGCCAAAAGGGGGGGTGGGGCCGACCGGCTGAACACTGAAGCTTTCTTT.

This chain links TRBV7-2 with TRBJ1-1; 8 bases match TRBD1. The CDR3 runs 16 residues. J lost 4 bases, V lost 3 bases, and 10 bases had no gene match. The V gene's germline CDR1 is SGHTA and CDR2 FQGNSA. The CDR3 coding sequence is TGTGCCAGCAGCTTCTTGTCAGGGGGCGCGGGCACTGAAGCTTTCTTT. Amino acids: CASSFLSGGAGTEAFF.

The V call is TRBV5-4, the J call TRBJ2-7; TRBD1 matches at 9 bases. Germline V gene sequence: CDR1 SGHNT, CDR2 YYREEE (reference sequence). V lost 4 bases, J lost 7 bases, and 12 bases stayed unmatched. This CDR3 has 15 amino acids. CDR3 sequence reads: CASSLWTGVVVEQYV. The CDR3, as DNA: TGTGCCAGCAGCCTATGGACAGGGGTAGTGGTAGAGCAGTACGTC.

The CDR3 nucleotides are TGTGCCAGCAGAAGACAGGCCGGGAACACTGAAGCTTTCTTT. This encodes CASRRQAGNTEAFF. V is TRBV6-1 and J is TRBJ1-1, with D possibly matching TRBD1 (6 bases). This CDR3 contains 14 residues. Trimming left V 6 bases short and J 1 base short, with 12 bases between. The germline gives CDR1 MNHNS, CDR2 SASEGT.

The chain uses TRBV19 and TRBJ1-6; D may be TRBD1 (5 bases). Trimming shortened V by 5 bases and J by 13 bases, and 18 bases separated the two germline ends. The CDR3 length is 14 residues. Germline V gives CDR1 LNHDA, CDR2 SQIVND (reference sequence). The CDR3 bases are TGTGCCAGTAGTTTTTCCCAGGGAATCTTCCCCCTCCACTTT. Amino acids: CASSFSQGIFPLHF.

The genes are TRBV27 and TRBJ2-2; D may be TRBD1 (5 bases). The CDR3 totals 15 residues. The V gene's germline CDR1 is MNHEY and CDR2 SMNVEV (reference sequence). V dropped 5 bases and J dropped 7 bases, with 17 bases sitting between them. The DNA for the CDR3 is TGTGCCAGCAGTACCAGGGCCCTAAAACACGGGGAGCTGTTTTTT. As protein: CASSTRALKHGELFF.

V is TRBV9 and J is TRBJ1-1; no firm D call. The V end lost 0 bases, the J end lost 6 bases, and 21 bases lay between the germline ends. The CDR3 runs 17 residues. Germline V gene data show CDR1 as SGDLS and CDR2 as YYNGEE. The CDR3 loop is CASSVEVGWEGFPEAFF. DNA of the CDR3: TGTGCCAGCAGCGTAGAAGTGGGGTGGGAGGGTTTCCCTGAAGCTTTCTTT.